This is a list of T cell receptor beta chains from one sample in a study of identical twins. One entry per CDR3 protein results from TCRdb running MiXCR on the 5' RACE reads. Of some 660,000 distinct CDR3 sequences listed, around 8.6% are singletons. Another study also made use of these data, one on yellow fever vaccine responses in identical twins.

Sequencing was carried out using PBMCs. These receptors all stem from a woman between 18 and 29 years old in good health. CDR3s include the opening cysteine and the closing phenylalanine or tryptophan. D genes are given only for firm matches. Rows give clone size only sometimes, using once, few, many, or a class for an expanded clone.

NA,TRBV25-1,NA,TRBJ1-2,CASSREWNYGYTF,TGTGCCAGCAGCAGGGAATGGAACTATGGCTACACCTTC
NA,TRBV6-1,NA,TRBJ2-1,CASSEARGQIYNEQFF,TGTGCCAGCAGTGAAGCGCGGGGCCAGATATACAATGAGCAGTTCTTC
TRBD2,TRBV7-6,few,TRBJ2-2,CASSLAWRAGGNTGELFF,TGTGCCAGCAGCTTAGCCTGGAGAGCGGGAGGAAACACCGGGGAGCTGTTTTTT
TRBD1,TRBV25-1,few,TRBJ2-5,CASRKTGGETQYF,TGTGCCAGCAGGAAGACAGGGGGAGAGACCCAGTACTTC
NA,TRBV20-1,many,TRBJ2-3,CSAALGRTTDTQYF,TGCAGTGCGGCGTTGGGTCGCACAACAGATACGCAGTATTTT
TRBD2,TRBV20-1,NA,TRBJ2-7,CSARVSGRMYEQYF,TGCAGTGCTAGAGTTAGCGGGAGAATGTACGAGCAGTACTTC
NA,TRBV6-5,NA,TRBJ2-1,CASSYGGGSSYNEQFF,TGTGCCAGCAGTTACGGTGGGGGGAGCTCCTACAATGAGCAGTTCTTC
TRBD2,TRBV6-5,NA,TRBJ2-3,CASSYPADSGVGPDTQYF,TGTGCCAGCAGTTACCCAGCCGACAGCGGGGTGGGACCAGATACGCAGTATTTT
NA,TRBV29-1,NA,TRBJ2-3,CSVGVTDTQYF,TGCAGCGTCGGGGTGACAGATACGCAGTATTTT
NA,TRBV20-1,many,TRBJ2-5,CSASGQETQYF,TGCAGTGCCTCCGGACAAGAGACCCAGTACTTC
TRBD2,TRBV6-2/TRBV6-3,once,TRBJ2-7,CASNNRTSVYEQYF,TGTGCCAGCAATAATAGGACTAGCGTCTACGAGCAGTACTTC
NA,TRBV12-3/TRBV12-4,few,TRBJ2-2,CASTPGGELFF,TGTGCCAGCACCCCTGGGGGGGAGCTGTTTTTT
NA,TRBV30,few,TRBJ2-1,CAWSVDGGANEQFF,TGTGCCTGGAGTGTAGACGGGGGAGCCAATGAGCAGTTCTTC
NA,TRBV14,few,TRBJ2-1,CASSQLGGATYNEQFF,TGTGCCAGCAGTCAGCTCGGCGGGGCAACCTACAATGAGCAGTTCTTC
NA,TRBV20-1,few,TRBJ1-1,CSAPGGHEAFF,TGCAGTGCCCCGGGGGGTCATGAAGCTTTCTTT
NA,TRBV20-1,few,TRBJ2-7,CSARERGSYEQYF,TGCAGTGCTAGAGAGCGAGGAAGCTACGAGCAGTACTTC
TRBD1,TRBV7-9,few,TRBJ2-7,CASSRWDRGLGYEQYF,TGTGCCAGCAGCCGATGGGACAGGGGGTTAGGCTACGAGCAGTACTTC
TRBD2,TRBV11-1,few,TRBJ2-1,CASSLGRGTLLSYNEQFF,TGTGCCAGCAGCTTGGGGCGGGGGACCTTGTTATCCTACAATGAGCAGTTCTTC
NA,TRBV12-3/TRBV12-4,many,TRBJ2-2,CASISDSYTGELFF,TGTGCCAGCATTTCGGACAGTTACACCGGGGAGCTGTTTTTT
NA,TRBV4-3,many,TRBJ2-3,CASSQDNSRTDTQYF,TGCGCCAGCAGCCAAGACAACTCTCGCACAGATACGCAGTATTTT
NA,TRBV4-1,NA,TRBJ1-4,CASSQEGETNEKLFF,TGCGCCAGCAGCCAAGAAGGGGAAACTAATGAAAAACTGTTTTTT
TRBD2,TRBV7-3,few,TRBJ2-1,CASSPSGDPSYNEQFF,TGTGCCAGCAGCCCAAGCGGGGACCCCTCCTACAATGAGCAGTTCTTC
NA,TRBV15,few,TRBJ2-1,CATSRDLNEQFF,TGTGCCACCAGCAGAGATCTGAATGAGCAGTTCTTC
NA,TRBV5-5,NA,TRBJ2-5,CASSLGGGIATQYF,TGTGCCAGCAGCTTGGGAGGGGGAATCGCGACCCAGTACTTC
TRBD2,TRBV14,NA,TRBJ2-5,CASSQARRTSGRQGKTQYF,TGTGCCAGCAGCCAGGCAAGACGGACTAGCGGGAGACAAGGGAAGACCCAGTACTTC
NA,TRBV12-3/TRBV12-4,NA,TRBJ1-4,CASSQWRGAVREKLFF,TGTGCCAGCTCCCAATGGCGGGGGGCGGTGAGGGAAAAACTGTTTTTT
TRBD2,TRBV10-2,NA,TRBJ2-5,CASSLAGEGETQYF,TGCGCCAGCAGCCTAGCGGGAGAGGGAGAGACCCAGTACTTC
NA,TRBV5-1,few,TRBJ2-7,CASSLWILGLGGEQYF,TGCGCCAGCAGCTTGTGGATTTTAGGTTTGGGGGGCGAGCAGTACTTC
NA,TRBV11-2,NA,TRBJ2-7,CASSLEDGYEQYF,TGTGCCAGCAGCTTAGAAGACGGTTACGAGCAGTACTTC
TRBD2,TRBV5-1,few,TRBJ2-7,CASSWGLAPYEQYF,TGCGCCAGCAGCTGGGGACTAGCCCCCTACGAGCAGTACTTC
TRBD2,TRBV27,many,TRBJ2-7,CASRPFADGLASREQYF,TGTGCCAGCAGGCCTTTTGCAGACGGACTAGCGAGTCGGGAGCAGTACTTC
TRBD2,TRBV20-1,many,TRBJ2-3,CSAKREGQDTQYF,TGCAGTGCTAAGCGGGAGGGTCAAGATACGCAGTATTTT
NA,TRBV5-1,NA,TRBJ2-7,CASSLEAVGSYEQYF,TGCGCCAGCAGCTTGGAGGCAGTTGGGAGCTACGAGCAGTACTTC
NA,TRBV6-2/TRBV6-3,few,TRBJ2-5,CASSYFLQETQYF,TGTGCCAGCAGTTATTTTCTTCAAGAGACCCAGTACTTC
NA,TRBV18,few,TRBJ2-1,CASSPEGTYRNEQFF,TGTGCCAGCTCACCAGAGGGGACATACAGAAATGAGCAGTTCTTC
NA,TRBV28,NA,TRBJ2-5,CASSLWSTGRWETQYF,TGTGCCAGCAGTTTATGGTCGACAGGCCGGTGGGAGACCCAGTACTTC
NA,TRBV24-1,many,TRBJ2-1,CATSDLVPGNNEQFF,TGTGCCACCAGTGATTTAGTTCCAGGGAACAATGAGCAGTTCTTC
TRBD2,TRBV27,many,TRBJ2-3,CASSPNNRVLAGVTDTQYF,TGTGCCAGCAGCCCGAATAATCGTGTGCTAGCGGGAGTCACAGATACGCAGTATTTT
NA,TRBV6-2/TRBV6-3,once,TRBJ2-7,CASSYSSSRRIPGYEQYF,TGTGCCAGCAGTTACTCTAGCAGCAGGCGAATACCAGGCTACGAGCAGTACTTC
NA,TRBV3-1,NA,TRBJ1-1,CASSTGHNTEAFF,TGTGCCAGCAGCACGGGACACAACACTGAAGCTTTCTTT
NA,TRBV29-1,NA,TRBJ2-7,CSVVSGVLYEQYF,TGCAGCGTTGTGTCGGGAGTGCTCTACGAGCAGTACTTC
NA,TRBV12-3/TRBV12-4,many,TRBJ2-3,CASSTGTGFQTDTQYF,TGTGCCAGCAGTACCGGGACCGGGTTTCAAACAGATACGCAGTATTTT
TRBD1,TRBV12-3/TRBV12-4,few,TRBJ1-1,CASSSGQVVTEAFF,TGTGCCAGCAGTTCAGGACAGGTGGTGACTGAAGCTTTCTTT
NA,TRBV10-3,many,TRBJ2-3,CAISGTTDTQYF,TGTGCCATCAGTGGGACTACAGATACGCAGTATTTT
NA,TRBV29-1,NA,TRBJ1-1,CSVEYPREDTEAFF,TGCAGCGTTGAATATCCCAGGGAGGACACTGAAGCTTTCTTT
TRBD2,TRBV7-3,few,TRBJ2-2,CASSSQASGVPNTGELFF,TGTGCCAGCAGCTCTCAGGCTAGCGGAGTACCGAACACCGGGGAGCTGTTTTTT
NA,TRBV7-8,NA,TRBJ2-3,CASSLRRDSDTQYF,TGTGCCAGCAGCCTGCGCAGGGACTCAGATACGCAGTATTTT
NA,TRBV7-3,NA,TRBJ2-1,CASSQPGLPYNEQFF,TGTGCCAGCAGTCAACCGGGACTGCCTTACAATGAGCAGTTCTTC
NA,TRBV12-3/TRBV12-4,NA,TRBJ1-6,CASSLTQGKSPLHF,TGTGCCAGCAGTTTGACGCAGGGAAAGTCACCCCTCCACTTT
NA,TRBV3-1,few,TRBJ1-5,CASNQDQTWQPQHF,TGTGCCAGCAACCAAGATCAGACTTGGCAGCCCCAGCATTTT
TRBD2,TRBV7-2,NA,TRBJ2-5,CASSLSSGRGRETQYF,TGTGCCAGCAGCTTGTCTAGCGGGAGGGGTAGGGAGACCCAGTACTTC
TRBD1,TRBV7-9,NA,TRBJ2-5,CASSSWTGRSETQYF,TGTGCCAGCAGCTCCTGGACAGGGCGATCGGAGACCCAGTACTTC
NA,TRBV9,many,TRBJ2-1,CASSAAAGSSYNEQFF,TGTGCCAGCAGCGCTGCAGCCGGTAGCTCCTACAATGAGCAGTTCTTC
TRBD2,TRBV28,few,TRBJ2-1,CASRATSGGSYNEQFF,TGTGCCAGCAGGGCAACTAGCGGGGGGTCCTACAATGAGCAGTTCTTC
TRBD2,TRBV9,few,TRBJ2-1,CASSAGPLTSGGAFSYNEQFF,TGTGCCAGCAGCGCCGGCCCCCTGACTAGCGGGGGGGCCTTCTCGTACAATGAGCAGTTCTTC